This is a list of T cell receptor beta chains from one sample in a study of regulatory T cells in long-lasting Graves disease. Using its own MiXCR run on the multiplex PCR reads, TCRdb lists one record per CDR3 protein. The sample has roughly 610,000 distinct CDR3 sequences, approximately 15% seen once. This same sample was also part of a study on T cells in Graves' hyperthyroidism and ophthalmopathy.

The sample here was peripheral blood mononuclear cells (PBMCs), taken at new diagnosis, from a patient treated with antithyroid drugs. These receptors originate from a woman aged 25 to 39 with Graves disease. The CDR3 runs from the conserved cysteine through the conserved F or W. A D gene is named only where the DNA matches it firmly. Where a row states a size, it is once, few, many or the class of an expanded clone; other rows omit it.

D | J | size | V | DNA | CDR3
- | TRBJ2-7 | many | TRBV10-2 | TGCGCCAGCAGTGAGAGCGGTTACTCCTACGAGCAGTACTTC | CASSESGYSYEQYF
- | TRBJ1-1 | many | TRBV30 | TGTGCCTGGAGCTTGGACACTGAAGCTTTCTTT | CAWSLDTEAFF
TRBD2 | TRBJ2-3 | - | TRBV6-5 | TGTGCCAGCAGTTACTGGAGGACTAGCGGGTTGGGGGATACGCAGTATTTT | CASSYWRTSGLGDTQYF
TRBD2 | TRBJ2-3 | many | TRBV12-3/TRBV12-4 | TGTGCCAGCGTGACTAGCGGGAGAGAGACAGATACGCAGTATTTT | CASVTSGRETDTQYF
TRBD1 | TRBJ1-2 | few | TRBV7-2 | TGTGCCAGCAGCCCCGGGACAGTCGTCAGGAGAGGCCATGGCTACACCTTC | CASSPGTVVRRGHGYTF
- | TRBJ1-2 | - | TRBV20-1 | TGCAGTGCTACGATAACAGGCCGGCTTAAGGGCTATGGCTACACCTTC | CSATITGRLKGYGYTF
TRBD1 | TRBJ2-7 | - | TRBV29-1 | TGCAGCGTTGAGGGATTCGGACAGGGGTTGTCCTACGAGCAGTACTTC | CSVEGFGQGLSYEQYF
- | TRBJ1-5 | many | TRBV3-1 | TGTGCCAGCAGCCAGGACACCAGCAATCAGCCCCAGCATTTT | CASSQDTSNQPQHF
- | TRBJ2-7 | many | TRBV12-3/TRBV12-4 | TGTGCCAGCAGCCACTGGACAACCGAGCAGTACTTC | CASSHWTTEQYF
TRBD2 | TRBJ2-1 | - | TRBV5-1 | TGCGCCAGCAGCTTGAATCTAGCGGGAGGGTACAATGAGCAGTTCTTC | CASSLNLAGGYNEQFF
TRBD1 | TRBJ2-1 | many | TRBV5-1 | TGCGCCAGCAGCTTGGAAGGACAGGGCTACAATGAGCAGTTCTTC | CASSLEGQGYNEQFF
- | TRBJ1-6 | many | TRBV28 | TGTGCCAGCAGTTTACAGGAAGGGGTTGTAGGGGGCCTCCACTTT | CASSLQEGVVGGLHF
TRBD2 | TRBJ2-5 | - | TRBV20-1 | TGCAGTGCTACGGGACTAGGGCAAGAGACCCAGTACTTC | CSATGLGQETQYF
TRBD1 | TRBJ1-5 | many | TRBV27 | TGTGCCAGCAGTTTCGCGCCGACAGGGACTAATTACCGCAATCAGCCCCAGCATTTT | CASSFAPTGTNYRNQPQHF
- | TRBJ2-1 | many | TRBV3-1 | TGTGCCAGCAGCCGGGGCCGGGCGTACAATGAGCAGTTCTTC | CASSRGRAYNEQFF
- | TRBJ1-6 | - | TRBV12-5 | TGTGCTAGTGGTTTGGCACCGACAGGTCTTAATTCACCCCTCCACTTT | CASGLAPTGLNSPLHF
- | TRBJ2-4 | - | TRBV12-3/TRBV12-4 | TGTGCCAGCGGTATACAGGGAGGCAAAAACATTCAGTACTTC | CASGIQGGKNIQYF
- | TRBJ2-1 | - | TRBV7-9 | TGTGCCAGCAGCCCCGACAGGAGGGCAGGCAATGAGCAGTTCTTC | CASSPDRRAGNEQFF
- | TRBJ2-1 | many | TRBV11-1 | TGTGCCAGCAGCTTAGGAGGCGGGGAGAATGAGCAGTTCTTC | CASSLGGGENEQFF
TRBD1 | TRBJ1-3 | - | TRBV11-3 | TGTGCCAGCAGCTTACGGGGACAGGAATTCGGAAACACCATATATTTT | CASSLRGQEFGNTIYF
TRBD1 | TRBJ2-7 | many | TRBV15 | TGTGCCACCAGCTTACCAGACAGGGATCTCCCCTACTTC | CATSLPDRDLPYF
TRBD2 | TRBJ2-5 | - | TRBV29-1 | TGCAGCGTTTCCACTAGCGGAGGGAAGGAGACCCAGTACTTC | CSVSTSGGKETQYF
TRBD2 | TRBJ2-7 | many | TRBV2 | TGTGCCAGCAGTGTAATAAGCGGGAGGGGTTACGAGCAGTACTTC | CASSVISGRGYEQYF
- | TRBJ2-1 | few | TRBV6-1 | TGTGCCAGCAGTGAAGCCTCCGGGCGAGCCGTCAATGAGCAGTTCTTC | CASSEASGRAVNEQFF